This TCR beta chain was captured in a study of Graves' ophthalmopathy and Graves' hyperthyroidism. This clonotype was detected many times. The target antigen is unknown. CDR1 SGHTA and CDR2 FQGTGA come from the germline V gene. CDR3 length: 18 residues. V lost 0 bases and J 5 bases, leaving 22 bases between the germline ends. Study results and limitations: The model's prediction of ophthalmopathy progression had around 70% sensitivity and around 78% specificity.

Absence of ophthalmopathy within 18 months of follow-up defined stable hyperthyroidism. Clinicians made diagnoses from clinical symptoms, serum thyroxine, TRAb, thyroid ultrasound and orbital computed tomography. Amplified TCR beta CDR3 regions were obtained using RNA transcripts as template. The first-round RT-PCR employed HTBI primers together with the Qiagen OneStep RT-PCR kit. A multiplex PCR was then performed as the second round. Each CDR3 protein is one row after TCRdb ran MiXCR on the multiplex PCR reads. The repertoire holds more than 300,000 distinct CDR3 sequences, with 17% as singletons.

This receptor was identified in an adult woman with stable Graves' hyperthyroidism. The material sequenced was peripheral blood. This sequence joins TRBV7-3 and TRBJ1-2, with TRBD1 as a possible D gene (5 bases). Here the CDR3 reads CASSLTVTGAGLLYGYTF. CDR3 in DNA: TGTGCCAGCAGCTTAACGGTGACCGGAGCAGGGCTTTTATATGGCTACACCTTC.